This T cell receptor (beta chain) was profiled in a study of T cell responses to AZD1222 COVID-19 vaccine. In its sample, this clone was seen a few times. The CDR3 spans 14 residues. Trimming stripped 3 bases from V and 2 bases from J, with 10 bases between. CDR1 and CDR2 from the germline V gene are PRHDT and FYEKMQ (reference sequence). Sequencing used immunoSEQ multiplex PCR; TCRdb keeps in-frame clones, though not all of them. The repertoire holds under 95,000 clones, with around 90% as singletons. The chain uses TRBV13 and TRBJ1-2, with TRBD1 as a possible D gene (6 bases). The sequenced sample was peripheral blood, obtained on day 0 of AZD1222 vaccination. This sequence was found in an adult in good health. The CDR3 reads CASSFWTVNYGYTF. CDR3 nucleotides: TGTGCCAGCAGCTTTTGGACAGTAAACTATGGCTACACCTTC.